One and the same sample provided the 11 T cell receptor beta chains below, sequenced in a study of blood T cells in healthy people across ages. Then a second PCR, running about 7 to 11 cycles, was carried out with a sample-barcoded 5' primer and a J-beta primer mix. TCRdb re-derived calls from the 5' RACE reads in MiXCR, one entry per CDR3 protein. The sample yields around 580,000 distinct CDR3 sequences, 40% to 50% seen once. Sequences were obtained from blood. These receptor sequences come from a man older than 75 in good health.

This clonotype was seen a few times. This sequence joins TRBV12-3 or TRBV12-4 and TRBJ2-5; 10 bases agree with TRBD2. The CDR3 runs 16 residues. Germline trimming cut 5 bases from V and 5 bases from J; bases unmatched to any gene: 11. CDR3 sequence reads: CASSPQGTSVPETQYF. The CDR3 coding sequence is TGTGCCAGCAGTCCCCAGGGGACTAGCGTACCCGAGACCCAGTACTTC.

This clonotype was recorded a few times. The chain joins TRBV7-9 to TRBJ1-2; 9 nucleotides agree with TRBD1. CDR1 is SEHNR, CDR2 FQNEAQ, per germline (reference sequence). This CDR3 has 16 residues. After removal of 0 bases from V and 6 bases from J, the junction contained 8 bases not matched to a gene. As DNA, the CDR3 is TGTGCCAGCAGCTTAGCTTCCGGGACAGGGTACCATGGCTACACCTTC. Translating gives CASSLASGTGYHGYTF.

This clonotype was seen many times. The chain joins TRBV6-5 to TRBJ1-1, with 10 bases matching TRBD1. The CDR3 is made up of 18 amino acids. Trimming took 4 bases from V and 3 from J; bases not matched to a gene: 14. From germline, CDR1 is MNHEY and CDR2 SVGAGI. The CDR3 bases are TGTGCCAGCAGTTTGGGGACAGGGGCCGGACTGGTCGACACTGAAGCTTTCTTT. This encodes CASSLGTGAGLVDTEAFF.

The sample holds a few counts of this clonotype. This rearrangement joins TRBV7-2 to TRBJ2-7; 8 bases are shared with TRBD1. The length of the CDR3 is 13 residues. The ends lost 5 bases at V and 9 bases at J; junction bases unmatched: 9. CDR1 is SGHTA and CDR2 is FQGNSA in the germline V gene. The CDR3 bases are TGTGCCAGCAGCACCGACAGGGGAGTCCGGCAGTACTTC. It is translated as CASSTDRGVRQYF.

This clonotype came up many times. The chain recombines TRBV6-6 with TRBJ2-1, with 7 nucleotides matching TRBD1. The V and J ends lost 6 bases and 10 bases, in that order; junction bases with no gene match: 3. The CDR3 has 11 amino acids. Germline lookup yields CDR1 MNHNY and CDR2 SVGAGI (reference sequence). The DNA of the CDR3 is TGTGCCAGCAGGAGACAGGGCGAGCAGTTCTTC. It encodes CASRRQGEQFF.

This clonotype was seen repeatedly, ten times or more. CDR3 sequence reads: CSARWSSGNTDTQYF. CDR3 bases: TGCAGTGCCCGCTGGTCTAGCGGGAACACAGATACGCAGTATTTT. The chain couples TRBV20-1 to TRBJ2-3, with 9 bases that match TRBD2. Unmatched junction bases numbered 9, after V lost 6 bases and J lost 2 bases. The CDR3 loop spans 15 amino acids. From germline, CDR1 is DFQATT and CDR2 SNEGSKA (reference sequence).

The gene calls are TRBV4-3 and TRBJ2-4, with 12 nucleotides matching TRBD2. The J call is in doubt because the DNA end fits TRBJ2-7 better. Germline assignment: CDR1 LGHNA and CDR2 YSLEER. CDR3 size: 15 residues. CDR3 DNA: TGCGCCAGCAGCCAAAGACTAGCGGGAGTGTACGAGCAGTACTTC. Its protein is CASSQRLAGVYEQYF.

The chain employs TRBV5-1 and TRBJ1-5, with 9 bases fitting TRBD1. J gave up 3 bases and V 4 bases, and 5 bases lay outside the gene matches. The germline CDR1 and CDR2 sequences are SGHRS and YFSETQ. The CDR3 is 15 residues long. For the CDR3, the DNA is TGCGCCAGCAGCGCGACAGGGGGGGACAATCAGCCCCAGCATTTT. This translates into CASSATGGDNQPQHF.

The chain links TRBV7-9 to TRBJ2-2; possibly TRBD1 for D (5 bases). V lost 5 bases to trimming and J lost 4 bases, with 11 bases between them. Germline V gene lookup returns CDR1 SEHNR and CDR2 FQNEAQ (reference sequence). This CDR3 region has 14 residues. The CDR3 sequence: CASSPMTATGELFF. The CDR3 DNA follows: TGTGCCAGCAGCCCAATGACAGCCACCGGGGAGCTGTTTTTT.

This clonotype was observed a single time. The V gene is TRBV9, the J gene TRBJ2-5; D remains unclear. The end of the DNA aligns better with TRBJ2-7, so the J call may be wrong. This CDR3 contains 13 residues. Germline CDR1 SGDLS, CDR2 YYNGEE. DNA of the CDR3: TGTGCCAGCAGCGTAGACCCCTCCCGCGAGCAGTACTTC. The encoded protein is CASSVDPSREQYF.

CDR3 nucleotide sequence: TGTGCCAGCAGCGTAGGGGTCGGACAGGGTCGTACAGATACGCAGTATTTT. As protein: CASSVGVGQGRTDTQYF. This chain links TRBV9 with TRBJ2-3; 8 bases map to TRBD1. From germline, CDR1 is SGDLS and CDR2 YYNGEE. The CDR3 length is 17 residues. The J segment lost 3 bases and the V segment lost 0 bases, leaving 9 bases of the junction unmatched.